One TCR beta chain is described in this entry. This entry comes from a study of blood T cell repertoires in COVID-19. Study background: PBMCs, B-cell-depleted T cells, or T cells were the source of the cDNA or gDNA that made up the material.

The CDR3 has 14 residues. Germline V gives CDR1 MDHEN, CDR2 SYDVKM. Trimming took 3 bases from V and 5 from J; bases not matched to a gene: 6. In the authors' workflow: Estimated nucleated cell counts came from reference gene primer amplification. Repertoires were generated with immunoSEQ multiplex PCR, while TCRdb's copy carries only in-frame clones and drops some. V and J calls and clone size are those listed in that table; D and trimming were worked out from the DNA. The sample records about 130,000 clones, approximately 81% being singletons. Sequenced input: peripheral blood. This sequence originates from a man aged 35 to 55 with active or convalescent COVID-19. The chain joins TRBV28 to TRBJ1-2, with TRBD1 matching over 7 bases. The CDR3 DNA sequence: TGTGCCAGCAGTTTCGGGACAGCTATTTATGGCTACACCTTC. This codes for CASSFGTAIYGYTF.